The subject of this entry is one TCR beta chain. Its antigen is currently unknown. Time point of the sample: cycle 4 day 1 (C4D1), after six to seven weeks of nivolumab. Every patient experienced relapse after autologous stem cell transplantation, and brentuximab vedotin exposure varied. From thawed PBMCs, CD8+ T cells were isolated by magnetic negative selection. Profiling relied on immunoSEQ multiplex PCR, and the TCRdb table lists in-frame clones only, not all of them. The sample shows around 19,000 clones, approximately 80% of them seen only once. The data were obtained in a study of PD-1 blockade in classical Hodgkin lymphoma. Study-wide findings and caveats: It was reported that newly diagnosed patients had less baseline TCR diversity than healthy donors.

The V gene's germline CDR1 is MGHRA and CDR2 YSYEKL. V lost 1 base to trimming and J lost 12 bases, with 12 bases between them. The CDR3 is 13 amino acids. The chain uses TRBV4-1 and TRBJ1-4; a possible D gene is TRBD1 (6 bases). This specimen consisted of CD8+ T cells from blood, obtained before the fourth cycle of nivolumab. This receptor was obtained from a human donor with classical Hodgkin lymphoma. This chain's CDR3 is CASSQVTGAELFF. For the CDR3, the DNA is TGCGCCAGCAGCCAAGTGACAGGAGCGGAACTGTTTTTT.